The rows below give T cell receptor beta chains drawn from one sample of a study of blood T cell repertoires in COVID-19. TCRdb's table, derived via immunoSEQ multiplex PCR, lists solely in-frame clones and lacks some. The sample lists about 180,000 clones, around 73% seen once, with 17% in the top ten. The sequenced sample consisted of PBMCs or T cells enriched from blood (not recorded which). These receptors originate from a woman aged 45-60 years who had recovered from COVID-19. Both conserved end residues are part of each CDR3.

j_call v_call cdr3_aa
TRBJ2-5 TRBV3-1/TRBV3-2 CASSSTSGRAGETQYF
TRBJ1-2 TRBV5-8 CASSFRGAGGYTF
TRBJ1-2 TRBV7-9 CASSLTLMTGPNYGYTF
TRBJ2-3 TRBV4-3 CASSQDQRDRHTDTQYF
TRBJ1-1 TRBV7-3 CASSLGPDRNTEAFF
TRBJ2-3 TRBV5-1 CASSLGTGRTDTQYF
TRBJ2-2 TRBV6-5 CASRRLTGSTGELFF
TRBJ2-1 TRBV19 CASRPGLAGYNEQFF
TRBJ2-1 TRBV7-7 CASSPGLAGPYNEQFF
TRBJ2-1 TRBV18 CASSQTAPGLAGGHNEQFF
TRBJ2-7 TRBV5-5 CASRPTGVSSYEQYF
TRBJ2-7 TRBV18 CASSPRAGQGAEQYF
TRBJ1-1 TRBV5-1 CASSFGTINTEAFF
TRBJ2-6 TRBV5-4 CASSVGGSGSPGLLTF
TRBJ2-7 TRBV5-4 CASSLMARTSHEQYF
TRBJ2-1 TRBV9 CASSVESGKNEQFF
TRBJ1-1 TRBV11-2 CASSLSGGGQGTEAFF
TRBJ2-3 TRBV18 CASSPGAGGADTQYF
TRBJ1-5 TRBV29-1 CSVEGTQGEPQHF
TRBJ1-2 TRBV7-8 CASSSDRGDYGYTF
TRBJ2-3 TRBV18 CASSPTGRTDTQYF
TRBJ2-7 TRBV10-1 CASSGGVGRRYEQYF
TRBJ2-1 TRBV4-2 CASSQDGDRGLNNEQFF
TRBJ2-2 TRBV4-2 CASSPGILDTGELFF
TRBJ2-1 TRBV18 CASSQSGPFSDEQFF
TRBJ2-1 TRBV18 CASSPGTSGGEQFF
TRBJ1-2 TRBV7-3 CASSLSAGQFNYGYTF
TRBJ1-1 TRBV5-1 CASSLEAQGNTEAFF
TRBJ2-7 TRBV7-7 CASSLGQGADEQYF
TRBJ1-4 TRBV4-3 CASSQDARNNEKLFF
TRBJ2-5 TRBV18 CASSEQKETQYF
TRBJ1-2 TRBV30 CAWSVGGRGANYGYTF
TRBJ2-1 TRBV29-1 CSVEGTSGRASRNEQFF
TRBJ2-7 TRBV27 CASSFKALSSYEQYF
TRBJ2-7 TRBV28 CATWTGDRFEQYF
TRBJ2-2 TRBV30 CAWRRLAMTGELFF
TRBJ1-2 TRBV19 CAATLGVHGYTF
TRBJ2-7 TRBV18 CASSPGTSGVNEQYF
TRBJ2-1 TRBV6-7 CASSYGLTLGQFF
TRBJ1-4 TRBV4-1 CASLRSRQGPFHNEKLFF